Sequencing of this T cell receptor (beta chain) was carried out in a study of T cells after somatic rescue of genetic block. Using immunoSEQ multiplex PCR, the repertoire was profiled, and TCRdb retains in-frame clones only, with some absent. The sample yields 110,000 or so clones, 85% to 95% seen once. Points on this clone: The same CDR3 can be traced to other DNA sequences in this sample.

The CDR3 spans 12 residues. Germline CDR1 and CDR2: GTSNPN and SVGIG (reference sequence). V was shortened by 0 bases and J by 4 bases, with 4 bases between the two germline ends. The receptor was derived from a young woman. This chain connects TRBV30 to TRBJ1-3; D is uncertain. Sequenced sample: peripheral blood mononuclear cells (PBMCs). The CDR3 loop reads CAWSVGGNTIYF. Here the CDR3 DNA reads TGTGCCTGGAGTGTAGGAGGAAACACCATATATTTT.